This T cell receptor beta chain was retrieved from a study of T cell repertoires in cytomegalovirus infection. Only a few counts were recorded for this clonotype. Its antigen remains unknown. The CDR3 extends over 17 amino acids. Trimming removed 0 bases at V and 2 bases at J, with 15 bases between. Germline V gene lookup returns CDR1 LGHNA and CDR2 YSLEER. TCRdb reanalysed the reads using MiXCR and keeps one entry per CDR3 protein. The sample lists under 200,000 distinct CDR3 sequences, approximately 9.6% occurring once. Study-level findings and limits: HLA-C-restricted CMV-specific TCR beta clonotypes prevailed in the ex vivo response. Summed public TCR beta family frequency identified CMV carriers bearing the relevant HLA.

The clonotype comes from a human donor in good health (CMV status not recorded). Some clones in this sample may be carry-over from other donors' samples. The sample consisted of PBMCs. V gene TRBV4-3 combines with J gene TRBJ2-3; D may be TRBD2 (6 bases). Here the CDR3 reads CASSQEGVAGYTDTQYF. The DNA for the CDR3 is TGCGCCAGCAGCCAAGAAGGAGTCGCGGGGTACACAGATACGCAGTATTTT.